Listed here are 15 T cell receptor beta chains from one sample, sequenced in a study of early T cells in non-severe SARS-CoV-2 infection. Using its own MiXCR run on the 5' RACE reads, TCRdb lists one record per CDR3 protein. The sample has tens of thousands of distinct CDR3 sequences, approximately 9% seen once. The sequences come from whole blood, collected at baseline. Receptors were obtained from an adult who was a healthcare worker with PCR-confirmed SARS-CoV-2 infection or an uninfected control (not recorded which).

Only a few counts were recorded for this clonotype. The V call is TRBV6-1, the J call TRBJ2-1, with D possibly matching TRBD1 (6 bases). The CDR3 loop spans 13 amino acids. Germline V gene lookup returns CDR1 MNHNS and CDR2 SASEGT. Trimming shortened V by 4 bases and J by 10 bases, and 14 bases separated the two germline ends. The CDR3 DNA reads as TGTGCCAGCAGTGGCCTTTCAGGACAGGAGCAGTTCTTC. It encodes CASSGLSGQEQFF.

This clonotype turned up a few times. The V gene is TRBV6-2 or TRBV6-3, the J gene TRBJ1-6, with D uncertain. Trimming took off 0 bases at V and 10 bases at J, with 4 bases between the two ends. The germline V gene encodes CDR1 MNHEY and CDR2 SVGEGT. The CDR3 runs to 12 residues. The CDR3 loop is CASSYSASPLHF. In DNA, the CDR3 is TGTGCCAGCAGTTACTCGGCGTCACCCCTCCACTTT.

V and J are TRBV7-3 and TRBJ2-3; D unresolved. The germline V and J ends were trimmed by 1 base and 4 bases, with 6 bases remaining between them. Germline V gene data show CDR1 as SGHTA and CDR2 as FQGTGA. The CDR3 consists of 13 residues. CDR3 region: CASSLISADTQYF. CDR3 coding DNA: TGTGCCAGCAGCTTAATCTCTGCAGATACGCAGTATTTT.

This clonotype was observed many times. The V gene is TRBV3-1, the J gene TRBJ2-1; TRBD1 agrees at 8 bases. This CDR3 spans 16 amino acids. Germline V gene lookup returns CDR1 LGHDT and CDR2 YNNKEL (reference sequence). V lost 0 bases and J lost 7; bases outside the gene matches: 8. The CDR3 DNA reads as TGTGCCAGCAGCCAAGATAACGGACAGGGTTTGAATGAGCAGTTCTTC. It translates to CASSQDNGQGLNEQFF.

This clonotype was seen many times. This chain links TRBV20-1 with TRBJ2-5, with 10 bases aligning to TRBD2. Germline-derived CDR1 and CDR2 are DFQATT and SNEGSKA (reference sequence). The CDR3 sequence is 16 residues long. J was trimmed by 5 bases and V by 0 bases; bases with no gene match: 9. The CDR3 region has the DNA TGCAGTGCTAGAGATGGAAGGACTAGCGGATGGGAGACCCAGTACTTC. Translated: CSARDGRTSGWETQYF.

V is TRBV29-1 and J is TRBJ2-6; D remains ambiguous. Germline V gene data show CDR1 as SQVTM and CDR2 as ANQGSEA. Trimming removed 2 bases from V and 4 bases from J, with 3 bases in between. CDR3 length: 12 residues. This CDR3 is CSVELGANVLTF. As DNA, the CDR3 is TGCAGCGTTGAACTCGGGGCCAACGTCCTGACTTTC.

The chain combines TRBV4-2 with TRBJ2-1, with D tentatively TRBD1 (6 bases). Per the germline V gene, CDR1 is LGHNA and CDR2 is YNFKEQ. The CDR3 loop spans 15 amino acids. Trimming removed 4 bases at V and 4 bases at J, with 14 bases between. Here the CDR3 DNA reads TGTGCCAGCAGCCCTTGGTTGACAGGATACAATGAGCAGTTCTTC. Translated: CASSPWLTGYNEQFF.

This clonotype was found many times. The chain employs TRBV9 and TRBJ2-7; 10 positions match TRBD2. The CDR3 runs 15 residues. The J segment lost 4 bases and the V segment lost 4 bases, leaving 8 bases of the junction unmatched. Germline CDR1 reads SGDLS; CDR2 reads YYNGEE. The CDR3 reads CASSPTGTSVYEQYF. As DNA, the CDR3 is TGTGCCAGCAGCCCCACCGGGACTAGCGTGTACGAGCAGTACTTC.

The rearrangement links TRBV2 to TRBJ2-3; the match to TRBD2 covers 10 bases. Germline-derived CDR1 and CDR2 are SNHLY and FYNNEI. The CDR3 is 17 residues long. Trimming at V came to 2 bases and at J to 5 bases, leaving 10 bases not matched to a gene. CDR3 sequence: CASSESGSGGTLDTQYF. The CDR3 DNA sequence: TGTGCCAGCAGTGAATCTGGTAGCGGGGGGACCCTAGATACGCAGTATTTT.

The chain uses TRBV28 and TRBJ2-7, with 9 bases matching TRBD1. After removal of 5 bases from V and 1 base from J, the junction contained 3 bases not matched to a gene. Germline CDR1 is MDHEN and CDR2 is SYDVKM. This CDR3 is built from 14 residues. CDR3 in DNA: TGTGCCAGCAGTACGGGGACAGGGTCCTACGAGCAGTACTTC. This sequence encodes CASSTGTGSYEQYF.

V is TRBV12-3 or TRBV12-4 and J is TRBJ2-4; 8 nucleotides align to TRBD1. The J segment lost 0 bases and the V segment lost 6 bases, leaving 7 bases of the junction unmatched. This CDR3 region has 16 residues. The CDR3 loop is CASSLDRGSAKNIQYF. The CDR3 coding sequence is TGTGCCAGCAGCCTCGACAGGGGATCAGCCAAAAACATTCAGTACTTC.

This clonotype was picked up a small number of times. The CDR3, as DNA: TGCAGTGCTAGAGACCAACTAGCGGGGGGCTCCTACAATGAGCAGTTCTTC. Protein: CSARDQLAGGSYNEQFF. The chain links TRBV20-1 to TRBJ2-1; the match to TRBD2 covers 12 bases. V was pared by 0 bases and J by 0 bases, with 3 bases of the junction left unmatched. The CDR3 length is 17 residues. Germline CDR1 reads DFQATT; CDR2 reads SNEGSKA (reference sequence).

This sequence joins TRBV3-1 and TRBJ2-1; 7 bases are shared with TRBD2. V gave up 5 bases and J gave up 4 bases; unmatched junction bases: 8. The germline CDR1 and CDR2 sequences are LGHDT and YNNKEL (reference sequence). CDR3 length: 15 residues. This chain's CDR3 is CASSGLVPPYNEQFF. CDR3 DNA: TGTGCCAGCAGCGGACTAGTCCCCCCGTACAATGAGCAGTTCTTC.

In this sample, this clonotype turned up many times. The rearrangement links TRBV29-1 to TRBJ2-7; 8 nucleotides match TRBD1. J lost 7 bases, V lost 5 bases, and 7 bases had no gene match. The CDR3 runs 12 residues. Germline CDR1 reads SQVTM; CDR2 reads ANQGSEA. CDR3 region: CSVRNGDREQYF. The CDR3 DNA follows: TGCAGCGTTAGGAATGGGGACAGGGAGCAGTACTTC.

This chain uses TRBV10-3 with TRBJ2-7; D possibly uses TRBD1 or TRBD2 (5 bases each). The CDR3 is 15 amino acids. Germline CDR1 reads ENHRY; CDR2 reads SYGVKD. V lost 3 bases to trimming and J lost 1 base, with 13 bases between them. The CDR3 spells CAISEVGDLSYEQYF. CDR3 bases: TGTGCCATCAGTGAAGTGGGGGATCTTTCCTACGAGCAGTACTTC.